This T cell receptor (beta chain) was sequenced in a study of beta chain features in type 1 diabetes (dated by TCRdb to 2016 to 2019). Notes on the research overall: Mean age, gender distribution, total cell number and subset yield were not different between patients and healthy donors. A total of 90 million to 130 million sorted cells were examined across all samples, and a strong correlation was observed between cell number per subset and RNA yield. In the study, TCRB repertoires of sorted circulating CD4+ T cell subsets from recently diagnosed type 1 diabetes patients were compared with those of matched healthy donors. Naive and central memory subsets were obtained from all 30 or so donors, but regulatory and stem cell-like memory subsets were isolated from only 8 patients and 8 healthy donors. Here is what the overall study found, with its caveats: Shorter templates might have been favored by PCR, but patient and control samples were amplified and corrected together, so both groups would have been affected equally by any skew. A moderate but significant shortening of TCRB CDR3 length was observed in type 1 diabetes patients in all four CD4+ subsets. Sequencing cDNA rather than genomic DNA could over-represent highly expressing activated cells, although activation and CD3 levels did not differ between groups. Because small numbers of individuals were included in the HLA sub-analyses, any influence of HLA type on TCRB rearrangement was left unresolved. Patients with type 1 diabetes made fewer insertions and deleted more nucleotides at VDJ recombination sites, implying thymic rearrangement abnormalities. The naive, central memory and regulatory TCRB repertoires appeared to resemble one another more closely among patients than among healthy donors.

A remark on this clone: It has no known antigen specificity. No much larger clonotype is one base removed from it; base qualities were not supplied.

A single peripheral blood draw of around 0.11 L on average was collected from each donor into heparinised tubes. Naive, central memory, regulatory and stem cell-like memory CD4+ T cells were sorted on a BD FACSAria II using a panel including CD45RO, CCR7, CD25, CD127, CD95 and CD27. A purity above 98% was achieved for all sorted populations. PBMCs were isolated right away by Lymphoprep density gradient centrifugation and were stained directly, without culture. So that batch effects would be minimized, each experiment stained and sorted samples in pairs, pairing one healthy donor with one patient. CDR1 and CDR2 are drawn from the germline V gene: MDHEN, SYDVKM. V is trimmed back by 7 bases and J by 2 bases, and the junction contains 6 bases that no gene match accounts for. Including cysteine and phenylalanine, the CDR3 has 15 amino acids. Solely the CDR3 DNA is kept, with 45 bases framed from the first base.

The entire amount of isolated RNA was reverse transcribed using the High Capacity cDNA Reverse Transcription Kit, so the sequenced TCRB transcripts were expressed ones. Naive, central memory and regulatory T cell samples underwent deep immunoSEQ sequencing, averaging around 3.6 million total reads per sample. Sorted cells were lysed in RLT buffer and RNA was extracted with DNase-treated RNeasy Micro or Mini kits, depending on cell number. To prevent cross-contamination, every cell subset was processed on its own, while patient and healthy donor samples were processed together. The immunoSEQ multiplex PCR was used to amplify TCRB sequences from cDNA, generating 87-bp fragments that spanned the CDR3 region. The amplicons were sequenced using the Illumina HiSeq platform. Per the source publication's procedure: Synthetic template baselines were used to correct PCR bias computationally, reads within Hamming distance 2 were collapsed together, and singletons that could not be merged were discarded. By aligning reads against IMGT, V, D and J genes, CDR3 length, and insertions or deletions at six rearrangement sites were assigned. Within each subset, clonotype counts were normalized to sorted cell number, after which true diversity and Gini coefficients were computed with the tcR R package. The overlap coefficient, calculated on TCRB nucleotide sequences, was used to measure repertoire sharing. Out-of-frame TCRB sequences from naive cells were analyzed as a proxy for the pre-selection repertoire. TCRdb provides this immuneACCESS table in a form limited to in-frame rearrangements. Some clones are lacking; in checked studies, under half of them reflect an unresolved V gene, and why the rest are absent is not known. V, J and clone size reflect that table, while D and trimming were determined from the DNA. The sample table records more than 250,000 clones; over 20% of these occur just once. The ten largest clones add up to about 0.028% of the sample.

This receptor was obtained from a middle-aged woman with type 1 diabetes. This chain is built from TRBV28 and TRBJ2-7; 12 junctional bases match TRBD1. What was sequenced was naive CD4+ T cells from blood. The cell subset or site label, as the study defines it: true naive CD4+ T cells. The nucleotides are TGTGCCAGCACTACAGGGACAGGGGGCACCTACGAGCAGTACTTC. This sequence encodes CASTTGTGGTYEQYF.